The clone carrying this T cell receptor (beta chain) has a handful of counts. Its antigen is unidentified. Other DNA sequences in the sample encode the same CDR3. Donors, without exception, were Caucasian adults residing in Nashville, Tennessee. The authors divided CD4+ cells into CD45RA+ naive and CD45RA-negative memory subsets. This sample was included in a study of shared clonotypes between healthy human individuals. Study-level results: At large depth, rarefaction still showed sorted-subset sequencing to be incomplete.

Sequenced by immunoSEQ multiplex PCR; TCRdb stores in-frame clones only, minus some. Of about 1 million clones in the sample, roughly 80% were seen once. Trimming pared 2 bases from V and 1 base from J, leaving 5 bases between. Looked up from germline, CDR1 is SNHLY and CDR2 is FYNNEI. The CDR3 length is 13 residues. This sequence originates from a man younger than 35 in good health. Sequences were obtained from memory CD4+ T cells sorted from blood. As for subset: CD45RA-negative fraction. The chain combines TRBV2 with TRBJ1-1; D is unclear. The CDR3 protein is CASSEQRNTEAFF. DNA of the CDR3: TGTGCCAGCAGTGAACAGAGGAACACTGAAGCTTTCTTT.